A selection of T cell receptor beta chains follows, all from one sample in a study of identical twins. TCRdb analysed the 5' RACE reads with MiXCR anew, one entry per CDR3 protein. The table has about 720,000 distinct CDR3 sequences, over 15% seen once; the top ten hold about an eighth. These data also featured in a second study, about T cells expressing NK-cell markers.

Sequenced material: PBMCs. These receptors were obtained from a woman between 18 and 29 years old in good health. Each CDR3 is given with its conserved first and last residue. A D gene is named only where the DNA matches it firmly. Clone size is stated in some rows and not others, as once, few, many or a class when expanded.

V: TRBV3-1; size: few; J: TRBJ1-1; D: NA; DNA: TGTGCCAGCAGTCCGTATTCGAGTGACACTGAAGCTTTCTTT; CDR3: CASSPYSSDTEAFF
V: TRBV20-1; size: NA; J: TRBJ2-5; D: NA; DNA: TGCAGTGCTAGCGGTCTAGCTAGTACAGAAGGGACCCAGTACTTC; CDR3: CSASGLASTEGTQYF
V: TRBV12-3/TRBV12-4; size: NA; J: TRBJ1-2; D: NA; DNA: TGTGCCAGCAGCCCGGGACATTTCCTGAGGGACTATGGCTACACCTTC; CDR3: CASSPGHFLRDYGYTF
V: TRBV12-3/TRBV12-4; size: few; J: TRBJ2-1; D: NA; DNA: TGTGCCAGCAGAGACCCAGGGGACTCCTACAATGAGCAGTTCTTC; CDR3: CASRDPGDSYNEQFF
V: TRBV20-1; size: few; J: TRBJ2-7; D: NA; DNA: TGCAGTGCCACGGGTCCCAGGGAGCAGTACTTC; CDR3: CSATGPREQYF
V: TRBV5-1; size: few; J: TRBJ1-3; D: TRBD1; DNA: TGCGCCAGCAGCTTGTGGTGGGACAGGGGAGGTGGAAACACCATATATTTT; CDR3: CASSLWWDRGGGNTIYF
V: TRBV7-9; size: NA; J: TRBJ1-6; D: NA; DNA: TGTGCCAGCAGCTTAGCGTTTCGGGGACAATCCCAGTCACCCCTCCACTTT; CDR3: CASSLAFRGQSQSPLHF
V: TRBV5-1; size: NA; J: TRBJ2-2; D: NA; DNA: TGCGCCAGCAGCCGGACGACAGCCACCGGGGAGCTGTTTTTT; CDR3: CASSRTTATGELFF
V: TRBV12-3/TRBV12-4; size: many; J: TRBJ2-5; D: TRBD2; DNA: TGTGCCAGCAGTCCCCTAGCGGGAGGAGAGACCCAGTACTTC; CDR3: CASSPLAGGETQYF
V: TRBV5-1; size: few; J: TRBJ2-1; D: NA; DNA: TGCGCCAGCAGCCCTACCTTAAGCTCCTACAATGAGCAGTTCTTC; CDR3: CASSPTLSSYNEQFF
V: TRBV9; size: NA; J: TRBJ2-3; D: NA; DNA: TGTGCCAGCAGCGTAGTGGGGAGGTTGGATACGCAGTATTTT; CDR3: CASSVVGRLDTQYF
V: TRBV7-6; size: NA; J: TRBJ1-2; D: NA; DNA: TGTGCCAGCAGCGTCCTAGAACGAGAAGCTAACTATGGCTACACCTTC; CDR3: CASSVLEREANYGYTF
V: TRBV9; size: NA; J: TRBJ2-5; D: NA; DNA: TGTGCCAGCAGCGTAGGGCCGAGAGAGACCCAGTACTTC; CDR3: CASSVGPRETQYF
V: TRBV7-3; size: few; J: TRBJ2-1; D: TRBD2; DNA: TGTGCCAGCAGTCGCCGCCCACTAGCGGACTCCTACAATGAGCAGTTCTTC; CDR3: CASSRRPLADSYNEQFF
V: TRBV5-1; size: few; J: TRBJ2-1; D: NA; DNA: TGCGCCAGCAGCTTGGATTACTATCTCAATGAGCAGTTCTTC; CDR3: CASSLDYYLNEQFF
V: TRBV4-1; size: NA; J: TRBJ2-7; D: NA; DNA: TGCGCCAGCAGCCAAGTTTTAGACTTTCGCTACGAGCAGTACTTC; CDR3: CASSQVLDFRYEQYF
V: TRBV5-1; size: few; J: TRBJ2-1; D: TRBD2; DNA: TGCGCCAGCAGCGCTAGCGGGGGCGGACAGTTCTTC; CDR3: CASSASGGGQFF
V: TRBV4-2; size: NA; J: TRBJ2-3; D: TRBD1; DNA: TGTGCCAGCAGCCAAAGCGGGACAGGGGGCCTTTCAGATACGCAGTATTTT; CDR3: CASSQSGTGGLSDTQYF
V: TRBV3-1; size: few; J: TRBJ1-5; D: NA; DNA: TGTGCCAGCAGCCAAGGTCAGGGGAATAGGCCCCAGCATTTT; CDR3: CASSQGQGNRPQHF
V: TRBV7-2; size: NA; J: TRBJ2-3; D: TRBD2; DNA: TGTGCCAGCAGCTTCTATAGCGGGAGAGGAGATACGCAGTATTTT; CDR3: CASSFYSGRGDTQYF
V: TRBV6-5; size: NA; J: TRBJ2-3; D: NA; DNA: TGTGCCAGCATGGGGAACACAGATACGCAGTATTTT; CDR3: CASMGNTDTQYF
V: TRBV6-5; size: NA; J: TRBJ2-7; D: NA; DNA: TGTGCCAGCAGTTACTCATACAGGGCCTACGAGCAGTACTTC; CDR3: CASSYSYRAYEQYF
V: TRBV27; size: NA; J: TRBJ1-4; D: TRBD1; DNA: TGTGCCAGCAGTGCGGACAGGGGTGAATCTGCAACTAATGAAAAACTGTTTTTT; CDR3: CASSADRGESATNEKLFF